Given below is one T cell receptor beta chain in context. Its antigen is still unknown. Documented time point: newly diagnosed GD, antithyroid drugs for less than 3 months. PBMC-extracted RNA yielded the TCR library. To make TCR beta libraries, researchers used iRepertoire HTBI primers and Arm-PCR of CDR3 regions. TCRdb re-derived calls from the multiplex PCR reads in MiXCR, one entry per CDR3 protein. The sample yields over 350,000 distinct CDR3 sequences, approximately 15% seen once. This sample is drawn from a study of regulatory T cells in long-lasting Graves disease. After removal of 5 bases from V and 1 base from J, the junction contained 9 bases not matched to a gene. The CDR3 is 19 residues long. Germline V gene lookup returns CDR1 SGHTA and CDR2 FQGNSA. Study findings and constraints: Persistent disease exhibited a predilection for TRBV28, TRBJ1-2 and TRBJ2-5.

Another study also made use of these data, one on T cells in Graves' hyperthyroidism and ophthalmopathy. According to that study: Patients showing uncontrolled infection, other autoimmune disease, pregnancy or lactation were ineligible. Also found in blood were most expanded thyroid clonotypes above 0.001.

The sequence derives from a woman aged 35 to 49 with Graves disease. The sample here was peripheral blood mononuclear cells (PBMCs), taken at new diagnosis, from a patient treated with antithyroid drugs. J is TRBJ2-2 and V is TRBV7-2; 14 nucleotides line up with TRBD2. CDR3 nucleotide sequence: TGTGCCAGCAGCCCGGGACTAGCGGGAGTATACGGGAACACCGGGGAGCTGTTTTTT. Its protein is CASSPGLAGVYGNTGELFF.